The 29 T cell receptor beta chains given below trace back to one sample, sequenced in a study of T-cell reconstitution after alpha-beta-depleted transplantation in children. Unique molecular identifiers were built into the TCRbeta library. TCRdb re-analysed the PCR reads in MiXCR, keeping a single row per CDR3 protein. This sample has around 800,000 distinct CDR3 sequences, with around 17% found just once. The source was PBMCs, mostly from graft donor cells, collected 360 days after TCRalphabeta/CD19-depleted stem cell transplant. These receptor sequences come from a male patient between 5 and 17 years old who had a stem cell transplant for acute lymphoblastic leukemia, so the T cells may come from the graft donor.

This clonotype came up a few times. J is TRBJ2-2 and V is TRBV5-1; the match to TRBD2 covers 7 bases. The CDR3 totals 17 residues. Germline V lookup: CDR1 SGHRS, CDR2 YFSETQ. V shed 0 bases and J 4 bases; nucleotides not matched to a gene: 9. The CDR3 is CASSLAPPGGLTGELFF. In DNA form, the CDR3 reads TGCGCCAGCAGCTTGGCCCCTCCGGGAGGTCTCACCGGGGAGCTGTTTTTT.

A few counts support this clonotype. The genes are TRBV6-2 or TRBV6-3 and TRBJ2-5; D unresolved. This CDR3 has 14 residues. Trimming removed 2 bases at V and 2 bases at J, with 9 bases between. The germline gives CDR1 MNHEY, CDR2 SVGEGT. DNA for the CDR3: TGTGCCAGCAGTTACGATTACCTTCAAGAGACCCAGTACTTC. This codes for CASSYDYLQETQYF.

This clonotype was found a few times. The chain couples TRBV7-9 to TRBJ2-2; weak D call: TRBD1 (5 bases). Germline CDR1 is SEHNR and CDR2 is FQNEAQ (reference sequence). The length of the CDR3 is 16 residues. V was trimmed by 2 bases and J by 1 base, leaving 11 bases between them. Written as DNA, the CDR3 is TGTGCCAGCAGCTTATGGACAATCGAGAACACCGGGGAGCTGTTTTTT. This gives the protein CASSLWTIENTGELFF.

Only a few counts were recorded for this clonotype. The J gene is TRBJ2-7, the V gene TRBV19; D is unclear. Germline-derived CDR1 and CDR2 are LNHDA and SQIVND (reference sequence). V was clipped by 8 bases and J by 0 bases, with 11 bases between them. This CDR3 is 13 amino acids long. The CDR3 DNA sequence: TGTGCCAGTGCACCGGCTACCTCCTACGAGCAGTACTTC. Protein sequence: CASAPATSYEQYF.

This clonotype came up a few times. This chain uses TRBV19 with TRBJ2-3; TRBD2 might be the D (6 bases). CDR3 length equals 14 residues. Trimming removed 3 bases from V and 5 bases from J, with 12 bases in between. Germline V gene sequence: CDR1 LNHDA, CDR2 SQIVND (reference sequence). CDR3 amino acids: CASSIGSAGDTQYF. The CDR3 bases are TGTGCCAGTAGTATCGGGAGTGCGGGAGATACGCAGTATTTT.

Only a few counts were recorded for this clonotype. The V call is TRBV27, the J call TRBJ2-7; D is possibly TRBD1 or TRBD2 (6 bases each). Trimming pared 2 bases from V and 5 bases from J, leaving 13 bases between. The CDR3 consists of 14 residues. Germline assignment: CDR1 MNHEY and CDR2 SMNVEV (reference sequence). The CDR3 region has the DNA TGTGCCAGCAGTTTACTCCCGGGGGCAGACGAGCAGTACTTC. Its protein is CASSLLPGADEQYF.

This clonotype was detected only a few times. This chain uses TRBV5-1 with TRBJ1-1; possible D gene TRBD1, 6 bases. Germline V gene sequence: CDR1 SGHRS, CDR2 YFSETQ. The ends were cut back, 0 bases at V and 7 bases at J, with 13 bases in the middle. This CDR3 spans 14 amino acids. CDR3 coding DNA: TGCGCCAGCAGCTTGGAAGGGGGGCTGGGTGAAGCTTTCTTT. Encoded protein: CASSLEGGLGEAFF. The full variable domain, completed using reference TRBV5-1 and TRBJ1-1, is KAGVTQTPRYLIKTRGQQVTLSCSPISGHRSVSWYQQTPGQGLQFLFEYFSETQRNKGNFPGRFSGRQFSNSRSEMNVSTLELGDSALYLCASSLEGGLGEAFFGQGTRLTVV.

This clonotype appeared a few times. The chain carries TRBV5-1 and TRBJ2-3; tentative D call: TRBD1 (6 bases). The length of the CDR3 is 14 residues. Germline loops: CDR1 SGHRS, CDR2 YFSETQ. Trimming removed 4 bases at V and 8 bases at J, with 17 bases between. The CDR3 DNA follows: TGCGCCAGCAGCCAGGGGCCAGGGGAAGGTACGCAGTATTTT. Encoded protein: CASSQGPGEGTQYF.

This clonotype was found a few times. The CDR3 nucleotides are TGTGCCAGCAGCATCACGGGACAGGGGAACACCGGGGAGCTGTTTTTT. Protein product: CASSITGQGNTGELFF. The chain carries TRBV7-3 and TRBJ2-2; 9 bases map to TRBD1. CDR3 size: 16 residues. From germline, CDR1 is SGHTA and CDR2 FQGTGA. V lost 5 bases and J lost 1; bases outside the gene matches: 5.

This sequence joins TRBV7-9 and TRBJ2-3, with D possibly being TRBD1 (5 bases). Germline V gives CDR1 SEHNR, CDR2 FQNEAQ (reference sequence). The CDR3 has 13 residues. Trimming removed 7 bases at V and 6 bases at J, with 14 bases between. The DNA for the CDR3 is TGTGCCAGCATCCCGTCAGGGTTTGATACGCAGTATTTT. As protein: CASIPSGFDTQYF.

This clonotype was recorded a few times. This chain joins TRBV12-3 or TRBV12-4 and TRBJ2-4; 7 bases line up with TRBD1. The trim removed 10 bases at V and 4 bases at J, leaving 13 bases unmatched. The CDR3 length is 15 residues. The CDR3 reads CATSRTGRLKNIQYF. CDR3 bases: TGTGCCACCTCCCGGACAGGACGACTTAAAAACATTCAGTACTTC.

This clonotype came up a few times. This chain joins TRBV27 and TRBJ2-7; D is perhaps TRBD1 (6 bases). Trimming took 5 bases from V and 0 from J, leaving 20 bases between them. Germline values: CDR1 MNHEY, CDR2 SMNVEV (reference sequence). The CDR3 runs 17 residues. The CDR3 coding sequence is TGTGCCAGCAGTACTCGCAGGCGGACAGCTATCTCCTACGAGCAGTACTTC. This codes for CASSTRRRTAISYEQYF.

The chain joins TRBV25-1 to TRBJ2-1; the D gene is possibly TRBD1 (7 bases). CDR1 is MGHDK, CDR2 SYGVNS, per germline. CDR3 length: 17 residues. The V and J ends lost 3 bases and 1 base respectively, with 16 bases between them. The CDR3 reads CASSDPRTGLSYNEQFF. CDR3 DNA sequence: TGTGCCAGCAGTGACCCCCGGACAGGACTATCCTACAATGAGCAGTTCTTC.

This clonotype turned up a few times. V and J are TRBV7-9 and TRBJ2-1; 11 bases align to TRBD2. V lost 6 bases to trimming and J lost 0 bases; unmatched junction nucleotides: 7. This CDR3 is 17 amino acids long. Germline CDR1 SEHNR, CDR2 FQNEAQ (reference sequence). The CDR3 coding sequence is TGTGCCAGCAGTTTACTAGCGGGAGTATCCTCCTACAATGAGCAGTTCTTC. It codes for CASSLLAGVSSYNEQFF.

This clonotype has at least ten counts. The chain combines TRBV5-1 with TRBJ2-2; 7 bases line up with TRBD1. Germline-derived CDR1 and CDR2 are SGHRS and YFSETQ. The length of the CDR3 is 15 residues. J gave up 0 bases and V 2 bases, and 1 base lay outside the gene matches. In DNA, the CDR3 is TGCGCCAGCAGCTTTGGGACAGCGAACACCGGGGAGCTGTTTTTT. The encoded protein is CASSFGTANTGELFF.

The rearrangement joins TRBV5-1 to TRBJ2-7; unclear D gene. CDR1 is SGHRS and CDR2 is YFSETQ in the germline V gene. V was trimmed by 2 bases and J by 2 bases, leaving 17 bases between them. The CDR3 consists of 16 residues. The CDR3 DNA reads as TGCGCCAGCAGCTTAAGCTACTCGCGAGGCACCTACGAGCAGTACTTC. Protein: CASSLSYSRGTYEQYF.

This clonotype was seen repeatedly, ten times or more. This sequence joins TRBV4-2 and TRBJ2-1; TRBD2 matches at 10 bases. The V gene end was trimmed by 3 bases and the J gene end by 7 bases; junction bases not matched to a gene: 9. CDR1 and CDR2 from the germline V gene are LGHNA and YNFKEQ. The CDR3 is made up of 16 amino acids. In DNA, the CDR3 is TGTGCCAGCAGCCAGATAGCGGGAGGTCCTAGGAATGAGCAGTTCTTC. Protein sequence: CASSQIAGGPRNEQFF.

This clonotype was picked up a small number of times. The chain is built from TRBV5-1 and TRBJ2-1, with 8 bases that match TRBD2. The CDR3 has 17 amino acids. Germline trimming cut 1 base from V and 8 bases from J; bases unmatched to any gene: 14. Per germline, CDR1 SGHRS and CDR2 YFSETQ. The CDR3, as DNA: TGCGCCAGCAGCTTGCTAACCCTCAGCGGGAGTAGGGATGAGCAGTTCTTC. Translation: CASSLLTLSGSRDEQFF.

The V gene is TRBV27, the J gene TRBJ2-7; D ambiguous. The CDR3 contains 14 residues. With 2 bases removed from V and 2 bases from J, the gap between germline ends came to 10 bases. From germline, CDR1 is MNHEY and CDR2 SMNVEV (reference sequence). The CDR3 region is CASSLMGIPYEQYF. For the CDR3, the DNA is TGTGCCAGCAGTTTAATGGGGATACCCTACGAGCAGTACTTC.

This clonotype is a singleton in its sample. This may stem from a read error, because a much larger clone lies one nucleotide away. This sequence joins TRBV3-1 and TRBJ2-6, with 10 bases fitting TRBD2. The CDR3 is 18 amino acids. Unmatched junction bases numbered 24, after V lost 8 bases and J lost 14 bases. Per germline, CDR1 LGHDT and CDR2 YNNKEL (reference sequence). Here the CDR3 reads CASCPTRLAGEKRQILTF. The CDR3 DNA is TGTGCCAGCTGCCCGACTCGGCTAGCGGGAGAAAAAAGGCAGATCCTGACTTTC.

Only a few counts were recorded for this clonotype. V is TRBV20-1 and J is TRBJ2-2, with TRBD2 matching over 7 bases. The germline V gene has CDR1 DFQATT and CDR2 SNEGSKA (reference sequence). The CDR3 totals 14 residues. Trimming removed 0 bases from V and 6 bases from J; junction bases left unmatched: 4. The CDR3 coding sequence is TGCAGTGCTAGAGATGATCGGGGGGCCGGGGAGCTGTTTTTT. Protein sequence: CSARDDRGAGELFF.

This clonotype was observed a handful of times. The chain couples TRBV4-1 to TRBJ1-5; TRBD1 matches 9 bases. V dropped 5 bases and J dropped 0; count of bases not matched to a gene: 23. The CDR3 is 22 amino acids. Germline V CDR1 and CDR2: MGHRA, YSYEKL. As DNA, the CDR3 is TGCGCCAGCAGCTGGATTGCCGGGACAGGGAATATCGGGGTATATAGCAATCAGCCCCAGCATTTT. Its protein product is CASSWIAGTGNIGVYSNQPQHF.

The chain recombines TRBV25-1 with TRBJ2-7; 7 nucleotides match TRBD1. The CDR3 consists of 14 residues. The V and J ends lost 6 bases and 0 bases, in that order; junction bases with no gene match: 5. Germline values: CDR1 MGHDK, CDR2 SYGVNS. The CDR3 DNA follows: TGTGCCAGCAGGAGAAACAGGGGCTCCTACGAGCAGTACTTC. Translated: CASRRNRGSYEQYF.

This clonotype was counted once. The genes are TRBV10-3 and TRBJ1-1; a possible D gene is TRBD1 (5 bases). Between the trimmed V and J ends, which lost 6 bases and 0 bases, there was a span of 11 bases. CDR1 is ENHRY, CDR2 SYGVKD, per germline. CDR3 length: 14 residues. CDR3 sequence (DNA): TGTGCCATCAGGACAGCATACATGAACACTGAAGCTTTCTTT. Its translation is CAIRTAYMNTEAFF.

This clonotype has more than one count but fewer than ten. The rearrangement joins TRBV7-6 to TRBJ2-1; tentative D call: TRBD2 (6 bases). From germline, CDR1 is SGHVS and CDR2 FNYEAQ. The CDR3 covers 16 residues. V was shortened by 4 bases and J by 4 bases, with 17 bases between the two germline ends. The CDR3 loop is CASSSWLAHDYNEQFF. For the CDR3, the DNA is TGTGCCAGCAGCTCCTGGCTAGCGCACGATTACAATGAGCAGTTCTTC.

This clonotype has more than one count but fewer than ten. The genes are TRBV5-1 and TRBJ2-7; 10 positions match TRBD2. V lost 1 base to trimming and J lost 5 bases; unmatched junction nucleotides: 9. The CDR3 is 16 amino acids. The germline CDR1 and CDR2 sequences are SGHRS and YFSETQ. The CDR3 sequence: CASSLRASGGVDEQYF. In nucleotides, the CDR3 is TGCGCCAGCAGCTTGAGGGCTAGCGGGGGCGTCGACGAGCAGTACTTC.

This clonotype was seen a few times. The genes are TRBV5-1 and TRBJ1-5; TRBD1 is a possible D gene (5 bases). The germline V gene encodes CDR1 SGHRS and CDR2 YFSETQ. The V end was cut by 5 bases, the J end by 4 bases, with 16 bases between. The CDR3 runs 15 residues. The CDR3, as DNA: TGCGCCAGCAGTTCGGGGGACTCAGGAAATCAGCCCCAGCATTTT. Its protein product is CASSSGDSGNQPQHF.

This CDR3 reads CASSLRQSSYEQYF. The CDR3 nucleotides read TGCGCCAGCAGCTTGAGACAGAGCTCCTACGAGCAGTACTTC. This sequence joins TRBV5-1 and TRBJ2-7, with D possibly matching TRBD1 (5 bases). CDR3 length: 14 amino acids. The V end was cut by 1 base, the J end by 0 bases, with 8 bases between. Looked up from germline, CDR1 is SGHRS and CDR2 is YFSETQ.

This rearrangement joins TRBV6-1 to TRBJ1-1; a possible D gene is TRBD1 (6 bases). The germline V and J ends were trimmed by 3 bases and 10 bases, with 18 bases remaining between them. The CDR3 length is 14 residues. Germline CDR1 and CDR2: MNHNS and SASEGT. The CDR3 region is CASSDPGGHLGAFF. The CDR3 DNA is TGTGCCAGCAGTGACCCGGGGGGCCATTTGGGAGCTTTCTTT.